This T cell receptor (beta chain) originates from a study of T-cell reconstitution after alpha-beta-depleted transplantation in children. The junction had 11 bases not matched to a gene; V was cut back by 3 bases and J by 8 bases. The CDR3 loop spans 15 amino acids. The V gene's germline CDR1 is DFQATT and CDR2 SNEGSKA (reference sequence). This clonotype was seen a few times. Unique molecular identifiers were incorporated when the TCRbeta library was constructed. Using its own MiXCR run on the PCR reads, TCRdb lists one record per CDR3 protein. Altogether about 360,000 distinct CDR3 sequences are present, 13% being singletons, with the ten largest covering about 4.5%.

The receptor was derived from a human donor who donated a stem cell graft to a child with Fanconi anemia. The V and J genes are TRBV20-1 and TRBJ2-2, with 8 bases matching TRBD2. The material sequenced was PBMCs, taken from the stem cell graft. In DNA, the CDR3 is TGCAGTGCTAGCCCACTAGCGGACTTCAGGGGGGAGCTGTTTTTT. Protein: CSASPLADFRGELFF.